This entry is about one T cell receptor (beta chain). The clone's antigen remains unknown. Base quality data are lacking; no much larger clone is found one base away. This sample is drawn from a study of T cells in Graves' hyperthyroidism and ophthalmopathy (dated by TCRdb to between 2018 and 2021). Study-wide context: Peripheral blood samples were taken at the time of initial diagnosis, prior to any treatment. In addition, the study compared T-cell repertoires in thyroid tissue and in blood from several Graves' hyperthyroidism patients. After blood sampling, hyperthyroidism patients were treated with methimazole at a starting dose of 30 mg daily, and ophthalmopathy patients were treated with high-dose intravenous methylprednisolone. To identify distinguishing TCR V-J signatures, a discovery cohort of about 100 patients was used, comprising 43 with Graves' ophthalmopathy and some 60 with stable Graves' hyperthyroidism. For training and testing, the roughly 93 patients in the discovery cohort were randomly divided in a 7:3 ratio. Prospective prediction of ophthalmopathy was tested in an independent validation cohort consisting of under 20 hyperthyroidism patients and approximately 16 patients who later progressed to ophthalmopathy. The paper reports TCR Vbeta CDR3 sequencing of about 140 peripheral blood samples: approximately 41 ophthalmopathy, about 75 hyperthyroidism and approximately 17 progressor patients. What the authors observed across the whole study: A 13 V-J signature model separated ophthalmopathy from stable hyperthyroidism, with about 90% sensitivity and 81% to 83% specificity in cross-validation and 80%/75% in testing. No statistical method was used to set the sample size in advance, and investigators knew the group allocation. Most expanded thyroid clonotypes (frequency above 0.001) were also detected in blood, suggesting blood repertoires may reflect thyroid immune responses. In validation, the model predicted progression to ophthalmopathy with just under 71% sensitivity and 72.22% specificity, a median of about 6.7 months before onset.

The TCR beta CDR3 regions were amplified from RNA transcripts. A first-round RT-PCR of the TCR CDR3 used the HTBI primer set with the Qiagen OneStep RT-PCR kit. The libraries were constructed in a second round of multiplex PCR and then size-selected and purified. Paired-end sequencing of the libraries was performed with 100 bp reads on an Illumina HiSeq2000. On the study's bioinformatics: SOAPnuke was used to process the raw data, with reads discarded if the reads contained adapters or uncalled bases, had a mean Phred below 15, or lacked an exact constant-primer or identifier match. High-quality paired reads were merged using COPE v1.2.5, and each unique nucleotide sequence was defined as a clonotype. MiTCR v1.1 was used to align clonotypes to the IMGT TRBV, TRBD and TRBJ reference segments. The analysis included only V-J combinations with a frequency above 0.0001, which together covered 99% to 99.2% of the repertoires. The TCS score was defined as the ratio of F50 (clonal expansion) to E x V (chaos), calculated using BLOSUM62-based TCRdist between CDR3 peptides within each V-J. Welch's t-statistics and random forest reduced 450 to 600 V-J features to 10 to 15, which were used in a naive Bayes classifier (R e1071). TCRdb applied fastp at Q25 and MiXCR to the public reads, then kept only in-frame beta chains. Records with the same CDR3 protein are collapsed into one entry carrying the most frequent genes and DNA. TCRdb's processing, not the authors', yielded these V and J calls. The sample data list some 690,000 distinct CDR3 sequences, and roughly 17% of these were observed just once. Around 15% of the sample belongs to the ten largest clones.

The germline V gene (reference sequence) provides CDR1 LNHDA and CDR2 SQIVND. The trim is 7 bases for V and 12 bases for J, with a gap of 7 bases between the germline ends. The CDR3 runs 9 amino acids, cysteine and phenylalanine included. The only DNA kept is the CDR3, 27 bases in frame from the first base. A patient counted as having stable Graves' hyperthyroidism if no progression to ophthalmopathy occurred over 18 months of follow-up. Hyperthyroidism patients were aged 18 to 65 years and newly diagnosed, with disease duration of less than 2 months. Patients with uncontrolled infections, other autoimmune diseases, pregnancy or lactation were excluded. Diagnoses were established on the basis of clinical symptoms, serum thyroxine and TRAb, thyroid ultrasound, and orbital computed tomography. Ficoll-Paque density gradient centrifugation was used to isolate PBMCs from 8 to 10 ml of fresh peripheral blood. Trizol reagent was used to extract total RNA, and RNA quality was then checked on an Agilent 2100 Bioanalyzer.

Input material: blood. The V gene is TRBV19 and the J gene is TRBJ2-4; the D gene cannot be resolved reliably. The source of this sequence is a man aged 45-65 years with Graves' hyperthyroidism. The sequence in DNA is TGTGCCAGTACGGCCACTCAGTACTTC. Its amino acids are CASTATQYF. The CDR3, completed at both ends by the reference TRBV19 and TRBJ2-4 genes, gives the full variable domain DGGITQSPKYLFRKEGQNVTLSCEQNLNHDAMYWYRQDPGQGLRLIYYSQIVNDFQKGDIAEGYSVSREKKESFPLTVTSAQKNPTAFYLCASTATQYFGAGTRLSVL.